This T cell receptor (beta chain) was recorded in a study of CD8 T cells in ankylosing spondylitis. A single record per CDR3 protein comes from TCRdb applying MiXCR to the 5' RACE reads. The repertoire consists of about 140,000 distinct CDR3 sequences, with more than 7% occurring once and the leading ten covering about 7.1%. The origin of this receptor is a male donor with ankylosing spondylitis. What was sequenced was synovial fluid, either unsorted or a sorted T cell fraction (not recorded which).

In DNA, the CDR3 is TGTGCCAGCTCGTGGACAGGAGTTAACTATGGCTACACCTTC. This translates into CASSWTGVNYGYTF. V is TRBV18 and J is TRBJ1-2; 7 nucleotides line up with TRBD1. V was pared by 6 bases and J by 1 base, with 5 bases of the junction left unmatched. Per the germline V gene, CDR1 is KGHSH and CDR2 is LQKENI. The length of the CDR3 is 14 residues.